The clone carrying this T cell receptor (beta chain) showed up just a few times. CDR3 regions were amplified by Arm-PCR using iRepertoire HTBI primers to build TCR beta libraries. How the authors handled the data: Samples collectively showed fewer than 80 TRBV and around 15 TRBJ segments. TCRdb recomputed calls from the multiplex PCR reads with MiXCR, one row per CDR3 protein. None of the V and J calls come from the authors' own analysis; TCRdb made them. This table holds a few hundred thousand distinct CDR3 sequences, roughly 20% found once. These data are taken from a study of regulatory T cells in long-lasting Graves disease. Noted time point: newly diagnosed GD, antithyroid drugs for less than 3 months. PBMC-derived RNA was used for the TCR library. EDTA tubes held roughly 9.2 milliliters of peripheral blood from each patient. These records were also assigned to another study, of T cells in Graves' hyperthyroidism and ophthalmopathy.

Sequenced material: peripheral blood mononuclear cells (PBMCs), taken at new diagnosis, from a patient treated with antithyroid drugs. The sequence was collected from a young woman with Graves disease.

The chain's CDR3 is CASSMGRGSYEQYF. The CDR3 DNA follows: TGTGCCAGTAGTATGGGACGGGGGAGCTACGAGCAGTACTTC. The chain is built from TRBV19 and TRBJ2-7; possible D gene TRBD2, 6 bases. Trimming cost V 3 bases and J 3 bases, with 12 bases left between them. This CDR3 spans 14 amino acids. CDR1 and CDR2 (germline): LNHDA, SQIVND (reference sequence).